This T cell receptor beta chain was documented in a study of T cell responses to AZD1222 COVID-19 vaccine. Overall study results and limits: Spike was spanned by vaccine-associated CD4 TCRs, which were dominant at 160-218 and 743-854.

The CDR3 covers 14 residues. The germline V gene has CDR1 SGHRS and CDR2 YFSETQ. The V gene lost 4 bases and the J gene lost 3 bases, with 10 bases spanning the gap. Comment on this clone: Its antigen is currently unknown.

Assay used: immunoSEQ multiplex PCR; TCRdb lists only in-frame clones, some missing. In the table there are 80,000 or so clones, around nine tenths of which are singletons. The clonotype comes from an adult in good health. The chain combines TRBV5-1 with TRBJ2-2; no firm D call. The material was peripheral blood, obtained on day 0 of MenACWY control vaccination. The CDR3 spells CASSRTGDTGELFF. The CDR3 DNA is TGCGCCAGCAGCCGAACCGGAGACACCGGGGAGCTGTTTTTT. Full variable domain (outside the CDR3, taken from reference TRBV5-1 and TRBJ2-2): KAGVTQTPRYLIKTRGQQVTLSCSPISGHRSVSWYQQTPGQGLQFLFEYFSETQRNKGNFPGRFSGRQFSNSRSEMNVSTLELGDSALYLCASSRTGDTGELFFGEGSRLTVL.